The present TCR beta chain was sequenced within a study of blood T cell repertoires in COVID-19. About the study: Nucleic acid was either cDNA or gDNA, and it came from T cells, B-cell-depleted T cells, or PBMCs.

As originally analysed: The assay estimated nucleated cells by amplifying reference gene primers. The table came from immunoSEQ multiplex PCR; TCRdb's copy has only in-frame clones and leaves some out. Clonal size and the V and J genes are those of that table, whereas D and trimming came from the DNA. The sample records over 110,000 clones, approximately 89% being singletons. The CDR3 has 16 residues. Germline CDR1 is KGHSH and CDR2 is LQKENI. The ends lost 3 bases at V and 4 bases at J; junction bases unmatched: 10. This sequence was found in a human donor in a cohort sampled during active COVID-19. V and J are TRBV18 and TRBJ2-3; 7 bases map to TRBD2. The specimen sequenced was peripheral blood. The CDR3 region has the DNA TGTGCCAGCTCACCGGGGAGGGTGTCCGGGGCAGATACGCAGTATTTT. It specifies CASSPGRVSGADTQYF.